The 27 T cell receptor beta chains in this list originate from one sample, sequenced in a study of Ad26.COV2.S vaccination and SARS-CoV-2 variants. Sequencing was performed with immunoSEQ multiplex PCR; in TCRdb, only in-frame clones are kept and a portion is missing. Of approximately 420,000 clones listed, 85% to 90% are singletons. The treatment denotes: roughly 20 received Ad26.COV2.S at low or high dose, single or two shots; 5 received placebo; per-sample allocation not given. Following the first vaccine or placebo injection, samples were taken on day 63. The source was peripheral blood, collected in a trial of Ad26.COV2.S vaccine versus placebo. The receptors originated from a person aged 18-65 years who received the Ad26.COV2.S COVID-19 vaccine or a placebo.

This clone was seen once. J is TRBJ1-3 and V is TRBV27; TRBD1 agrees at 9 bases. Germline assignment: CDR1 MNHEY and CDR2 SMNVEV (reference sequence). Losses at the gene ends were 5 bases for V and 2 bases for J; bases not matched to a gene: 1. The CDR3 covers 14 residues. This CDR3 is CASSRTGAGNTIYF. The CDR3 nucleotides read TGTGCCAGCAGTAGGACAGGGGCTGGAAACACCATATATTTT.

The chain uses TRBV5-4 and TRBJ2-7; 8 nucleotides agree with TRBD1. J was trimmed by 2 bases and V by 2 bases; bases with no gene match: 6. The length of the CDR3 is 15 residues. Germline assignment: CDR1 SGHNT and CDR2 YYREEE (reference sequence). The CDR3 here is CASSLPTGAPYEQYF. The CDR3 DNA is TGTGCCAGCAGCTTACCGACAGGGGCCCCCTACGAGCAGTACTTC. The variable domain in full, completed from reference TRBV5-4 and TRBJ2-7, reads ETGVTQSPTHLIKTRGQQVTLRCSSQSGHNTVSWYQQALGQGPQFIFQYYREEENGRGNFPPRFSGLQFPNYSSELNVNALELDDSALYLCASSLPTGAPYEQYFGPGTRLTVT.

Remarks on this clone: Relative to the germline gene, one junction end is altered; a read error may explain this. J is TRBJ1-1 and V is TRBV7-7; D is perhaps TRBD1 (5 bases). CDR3 length: 18 residues. Germline CDR1 reads SSHAT; CDR2 reads FNYEAQ (reference sequence). DNA for the CDR3: TGTGCTAGCAGCTTAGTTGAGGTCAGGGAGAAACTGAACACTGAAGCTTTCTTT. Protein product: CASSLVEVREKLNTEAFF.

The V gene is TRBV6-5, the J gene TRBJ2-7; D may be TRBD2 (5 bases). The CDR3 has 14 amino acids. V lost 7 bases to trimming and J lost 6 bases, with 19 bases between them. Germline V gene lookup returns CDR1 MNHEY and CDR2 SVGAGI. The CDR3 is CASMDPGISSEQYF. The CDR3 bases are TGTGCCAGCATGGACCCCGGGATCTCTAGCGAGCAGTACTTC.

This chain links TRBV6-5 with TRBJ2-7; 15 positions agree with TRBD2. Germline V lookup: CDR1 MNHEY, CDR2 SVGAGI. The V segment lost 6 bases and the J segment 4 bases; nucleotides outside the gene matches: 4. CDR3 length equals 15 residues. Here the CDR3 DNA reads TGTGCCAGCAGAGGCGGGACTAGCGGGGGGTACGAGCAGTACTTC. The encoded protein is CASRGGTSGGYEQYF.

The chain has TRBV4-1 and TRBJ2-7; the match to TRBD2 covers 8 bases. This CDR3 contains 17 residues. J gave up 5 bases and V 2 bases, and 14 bases lay outside the gene matches. Germline lookup yields CDR1 MGHRA and CDR2 YSYEKL. CDR3 in amino acids: CASSQQNSGGQNDEQYF. CDR3 bases: TGCGCCAGCAGCCAACAAAATTCGGGGGGGCAGAATGACGAGCAGTACTTC.

The rearrangement links TRBV3-1 (or the pseudogene TRBV3-2) to TRBJ1-3, with 12 bases matching TRBD1. The CDR3 has 16 amino acids. V lost 4 bases and J lost 4; bases outside the gene matches: 5. Germline CDR1 reads LGHDT; CDR2 reads YNNKEL (reference sequence). The CDR3 loop reads CASSRYGTGGGNTIYF. The CDR3 nucleotides read TGTGCCAGCAGCCGATATGGGACAGGGGGCGGAAACACCATATATTTT.

The chain links TRBV19 to TRBJ1-5; D unclear. Germline V gene sequence: CDR1 LNHDA, CDR2 SQIVND (reference sequence). V lost 3 bases and J lost 8, with 17 bases in between. This CDR3 is built from 15 residues. CDR3 loop: CASSMDFGGNKPQHF. The DNA for the CDR3 is TGTGCCAGTAGTATGGATTTTGGAGGGAATAAGCCCCAGCATTTT.

J is TRBJ1-1 and V is TRBV7-3; D gene unclear. Germline lookup yields CDR1 SGHTA and CDR2 FQGTGA. The CDR3 is 14 residues long. V gave up 2 bases and J gave up 0 bases, with 7 bases separating them. The CDR3 region has the DNA TGTGCCAGCAGCTTAGGGGTGATGAACACTGAAGCTTTCTTT. This sequence encodes CASSLGVMNTEAFF.

The chain links TRBV10-3 to TRBJ2-7, with 7 bases identical to TRBD1. CDR1 ENHRY and CDR2 SYGVKD come from the germline V gene. This CDR3 is built from 15 residues. J was trimmed by 2 bases and V by 4 bases; bases with no gene match: 8. The CDR3 loop is CAISGQGGSTYEQYF. CDR3 coding DNA: TGTGCCATCAGTGGTCAAGGGGGCTCCACCTACGAGCAGTACTTC.

This chain connects TRBV15 to TRBJ2-7; D remains unclear. There are 13 residues in the CDR3. The V end lost 0 bases, the J end lost 2 bases, and 5 bases lay between the germline ends. Germline CDR1 and CDR2: LNHNV and YYDKDF (reference sequence). The CDR3 loop is CATSRDITYEQYF. The CDR3 DNA is TGTGCCACCAGCAGAGATATCACCTACGAGCAGTACTTC.

The V call is TRBV6-5, the J call TRBJ2-2, with 12 positions matching TRBD1. Per germline, CDR1 MNHEY and CDR2 SVGAGI. V shed 4 bases, J shed 16 bases, and the junction held 10 bases outside the gene matches. This CDR3 is built from 14 residues. This CDR3 reads CASSSATGQGASFF. In nucleotides, the CDR3 is TGTGCCAGCAGTTCCGCCACGGGACAGGGGGCTTCGTTTTTT.

The chain has TRBV6-5 and TRBJ1-6; D gene uncertain. CDR3 length: 14 amino acids. V was trimmed by 3 bases and J by 8 bases, leaving 11 bases between them. Per germline, CDR1 MNHEY and CDR2 SVGAGI. The CDR3 nucleotides read TGTGCCAGCAGTTATCAGCCCCGGGATTCACCCCTCCACTTT. Translating gives CASSYQPRDSPLHF.

The chain uses TRBV3-1 (or the pseudogene TRBV3-2) and TRBJ2-7; a weak D match, TRBD1 (5 bases). The germline V gene has CDR1 LGHDT and CDR2 YNNKEL (reference sequence). The germline V and J ends were trimmed by 3 bases and 0 bases, with 12 bases remaining between them. The CDR3 is 15 residues long. CDR3 bases: TGTGCCAGCAGCCACAGGGCCCGTTTCTCCTACGAGCAGTACTTC. As protein: CASSHRARFSYEQYF.

The V gene is TRBV28, the J gene TRBJ2-3; D perhaps matches TRBD1 (6 bases). From germline, CDR1 is MDHEN and CDR2 SYDVKM. The CDR3 runs to 15 residues. Trimming cost V 6 bases and J 2 bases, with 15 bases left between them. CDR3 sequence: CASRTGTLFTDTQYF. Here the CDR3 DNA reads TGTGCCAGCAGAACCGGGACACTTTTCACAGATACGCAGTATTTT.

Concerning this clone itself: In the same sample, other DNA sequences code for this CDR3. V usage is TRBV28 and J usage is TRBJ1-4, with TRBD1 as a possible D gene (6 bases). Germline V CDR1 and CDR2: MDHEN, SYDVKM. The germline V and J ends were trimmed by 6 bases and 0 bases, with 11 bases remaining between them. There are 15 residues in the CDR3. The CDR3 spells CASSLGGATNEKLFF. The CDR3 DNA is TGTGCCAGCAGCCTAGGGGGTGCAACTAATGAAAAACTGTTTTTT. The variable domain in full, completed from reference TRBV28 and TRBJ1-4, reads DVKVTQSSRYLVKRTGEKVFLECVQDMDHENMFWYRQDPGLGLRLIYFSYDVKMKEKGDIPEGYSVSREKKERFSLILESASTNQTSMYLCASSLGGATNEKLFFGSGTQLSVL.

This chain's CDR3 is CSVRQGLGNQPQHF. The CDR3 nucleotides are TGCAGCGTTCGACAGGGGTTAGGCAATCAGCCCCAGCATTTT. The rearrangement joins TRBV29-1 to TRBJ1-5; 8 bases fit TRBD1. Germline trimming cut 5 bases from V and 2 bases from J; bases unmatched to any gene: 5. The germline gives CDR1 SQVTM, CDR2 ANQGSEA. This CDR3 spans 14 amino acids.

The V call is TRBV4-2, the J call TRBJ2-1; 11 bases align to TRBD2. After removal of 0 bases from V and 4 bases from J, the junction contained 8 bases not matched to a gene. Germline V gene lookup returns CDR1 LGHNA and CDR2 YNFKEQ. This CDR3 has 18 residues. The CDR3 DNA reads as TGTGCCAGCAGCCAAGATCTCTCGGGACTAGCGGTATACAATGAGCAGTTCTTC. Translated: CASSQDLSGLAVYNEQFF.

V usage is TRBV5-8 and J usage is TRBJ1-4, with 9 bases fitting TRBD1. V lost 2 bases to trimming and J lost 8 bases; unmatched junction nucleotides: 4. Germline V gene sequence: CDR1 SGHTS, CDR2 YDEGEE. There are 14 residues in the CDR3. CDR3 sequence: CASSFGTGNEKLFF. CDR3 DNA: TGTGCCAGCAGCTTCGGGACAGGGAACGAAAAACTGTTTTTT.

This clone was picked up one time. V usage is TRBV18 and J usage is TRBJ2-5, with D hard to call. V was cut by 0 bases and J by 0 bases, with 8 bases left in between. The germline CDR1 and CDR2 sequences are KGHSH and LQKENI. The CDR3 has 15 residues. CDR3 coding DNA: TGTGCCAGCTCACCACCGGTAGGGTACCAAGAGACCCAGTACTTC. Protein product: CASSPPVGYQETQYF.

This clone has just one count. J is TRBJ2-3 and V is TRBV19; a possible D gene is TRBD2 (5 bases). Germline CDR1 reads LNHDA; CDR2 reads SQIVND (reference sequence). Trimming removed 1 base at V and 5 bases at J, with 16 bases between. This CDR3 region has 16 residues. The CDR3, as DNA: TGTGCCAGTAGTATAGCCCCCCGGCTAGCCGGAGATACGCAGTATTTT. It codes for CASSIAPRLAGDTQYF.

The chain carries TRBV28 and TRBJ1-5; tentative D call: TRBD1 (5 bases). Between the trimmed V and J ends, which lost 10 bases and 7 bases, there was a span of 11 bases. Germline V CDR1 and CDR2: MDHEN, SYDVKM. CDR3 size: 11 residues. The CDR3, as DNA: TGTGCCACCCGGGGGGACCAGCCCCAGCATTTT. Translation: CATRGDQPQHF.

This sequence joins TRBV18 and TRBJ2-3, with 7 bases lining up with TRBD1. Germline V CDR1 and CDR2: KGHSH, LQKENI. Trimming took 7 bases from V and 4 from J; bases not matched to a gene: 8. The CDR3 consists of 14 residues. CDR3 region: CASLPGQRPDTQYF. CDR3 DNA sequence: TGTGCCAGCTTACCGGGACAGAGGCCAGATACGCAGTATTTT.

The chain is built from TRBV18 and TRBJ2-7; 7 positions agree with TRBD1. Germline CDR1 and CDR2: KGHSH and LQKENI. The CDR3 is 14 residues long. J gave up 4 bases and V 6 bases, and 9 bases lay outside the gene matches. CDR3 region: CASSETGTAYEQYF. In DNA form, the CDR3 reads TGTGCCAGCTCGGAAACCGGGACAGCTTACGAGCAGTACTTC.

The chain couples TRBV25-1 to TRBJ2-1, with 8 bases matching TRBD2. Looked up from germline, CDR1 is MGHDK and CDR2 is SYGVNS. This CDR3 is 11 amino acids long. V shed 5 bases, J shed 9 bases, and the junction held 0 bases outside the gene matches. CDR3 sequence (DNA): TGTGCCAGCAGTAGCGGGGGTGAGCAGTTCTTC. Amino acid sequence: CASSSGGEQFF.

The genes are TRBV7-6 and TRBJ1-1; D might be TRBD1 (5 bases). Germline CDR1 and CDR2: SGHVS and FNYEAQ. This CDR3 region has 16 residues. V was clipped by 0 bases and J by 5 bases, with 16 bases between them. CDR3 loop: CASSLAEGREGTEAFF. As DNA, the CDR3 is TGTGCCAGCAGCTTAGCTGAGGGGCGCGAGGGGACTGAAGCTTTCTTT.

This rearrangement joins TRBV7-8 to TRBJ1-2; D is unclear. The CDR3 has 12 residues. V shed 3 bases and J shed 2 bases, with 4 bases lying between them. Per the germline V gene, CDR1 is SGHVS and CDR2 is FQNEAQ. CDR3 nucleotide sequence: TGTGCCAGCAGCTTGGGAAACTATGGCTACACCTTC. Its translation: CASSLGNYGYTF. The whole variable domain, remainder taken from reference TRBV7-8 and TRBJ1-2, is GAGVSQSPRYKVAKRGQDVALRCDPISGHVSLFWYQQALGQGPEFLTYFQNEAQLDKSGLPSDRFFAERPEGSVSTLKIQRTQQEDSAVYLCASSLGNYGYTFGSGTRLTVV.